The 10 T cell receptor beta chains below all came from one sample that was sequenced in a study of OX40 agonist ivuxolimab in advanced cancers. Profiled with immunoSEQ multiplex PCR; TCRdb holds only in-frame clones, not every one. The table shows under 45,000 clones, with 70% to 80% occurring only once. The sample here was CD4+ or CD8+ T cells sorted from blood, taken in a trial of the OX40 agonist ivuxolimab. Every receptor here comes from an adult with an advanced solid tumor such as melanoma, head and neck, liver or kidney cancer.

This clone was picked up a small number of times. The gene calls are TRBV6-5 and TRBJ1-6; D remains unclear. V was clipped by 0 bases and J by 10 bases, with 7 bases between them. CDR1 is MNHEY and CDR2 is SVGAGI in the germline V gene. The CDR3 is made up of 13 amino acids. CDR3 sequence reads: CASSYSAGSPLHF. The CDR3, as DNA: TGTGCCAGCAGTTACTCCGCTGGGTCACCCCTCCACTTT.

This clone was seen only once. CDR3 residues: CASSFPSSYGYTF. The CDR3 coding sequence is TGTGCCAGCAGCTTCCCCAGCAGCTATGGCTACACCTTC. V and J are TRBV7-9 and TRBJ1-2; D not certain. Germline V gene lookup returns CDR1 SEHNR and CDR2 FQNEAQ (reference sequence). This CDR3 contains 13 residues. V was trimmed by 3 bases and J by 4 bases, leaving 9 bases between them.

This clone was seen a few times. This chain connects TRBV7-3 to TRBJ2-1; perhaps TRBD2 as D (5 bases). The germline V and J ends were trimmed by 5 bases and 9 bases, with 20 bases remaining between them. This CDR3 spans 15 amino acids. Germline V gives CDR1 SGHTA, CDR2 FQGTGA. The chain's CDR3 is CASSPREPFRGEQFF. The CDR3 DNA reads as TGTGCCAGCAGCCCCCGGGAACCCTTTAGAGGTGAGCAGTTCTTC. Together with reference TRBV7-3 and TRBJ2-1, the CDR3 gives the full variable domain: GAGVSQTPSNKVTEKGKYVELRCDPISGHTALYWYRQSLGQGPEFLIYFQGTGAADDSGLPNDRFFAVRPEGSVSTLKIQRTERGDSAVYLCASSPREPFRGEQFFGPGTRLTVL.

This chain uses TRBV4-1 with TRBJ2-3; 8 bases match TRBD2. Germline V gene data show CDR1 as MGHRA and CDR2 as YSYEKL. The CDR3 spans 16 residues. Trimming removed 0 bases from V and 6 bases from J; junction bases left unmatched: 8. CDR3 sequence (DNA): TGCGCCAGCAGCCAAGAGGGGCAGCGGGAGTGGGATACGCAGTATTTT. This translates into CASSQEGQREWDTQYF.

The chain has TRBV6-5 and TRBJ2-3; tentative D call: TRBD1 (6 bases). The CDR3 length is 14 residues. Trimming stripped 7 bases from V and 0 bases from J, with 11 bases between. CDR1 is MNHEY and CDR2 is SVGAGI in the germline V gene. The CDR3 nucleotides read TGTGCCAGCAAGAGGGACATAAGCACAGATACGCAGTATTTT. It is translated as CASKRDISTDTQYF.

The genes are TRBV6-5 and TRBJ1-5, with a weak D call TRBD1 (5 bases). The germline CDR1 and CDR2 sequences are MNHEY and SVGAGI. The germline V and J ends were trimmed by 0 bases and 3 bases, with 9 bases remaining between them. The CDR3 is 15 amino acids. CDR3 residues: CASSYSGRANQPQHF. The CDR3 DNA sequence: TGTGCCAGCAGTTACTCAGGCAGGGCCAATCAGCCCCAGCATTTT.

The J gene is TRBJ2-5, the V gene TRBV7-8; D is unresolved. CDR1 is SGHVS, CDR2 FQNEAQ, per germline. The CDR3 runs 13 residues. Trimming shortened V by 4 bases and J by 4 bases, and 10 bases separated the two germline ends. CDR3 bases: TGTGCCAGCAGCTACGGAGTCCGAGAGACCCAGTACTTC. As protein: CASSYGVRETQYF. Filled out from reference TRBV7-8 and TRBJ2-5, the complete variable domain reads GAGVSQSPRYKVAKRGQDVALRCDPISGHVSLFWYQQALGQGPEFLTYFQNEAQLDKSGLPSDRFFAERPEGSVSTLKIQRTQQEDSAVYLCASSYGVRETQYFGPGTRLLVL.

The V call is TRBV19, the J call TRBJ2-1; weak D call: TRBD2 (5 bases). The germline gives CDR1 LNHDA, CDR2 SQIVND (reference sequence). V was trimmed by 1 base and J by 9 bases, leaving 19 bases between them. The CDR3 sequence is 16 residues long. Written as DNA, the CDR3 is TGTGCCAGTAGTATAGCCACTAGTGATCGGGGAGCTGAGCAGTTCTTC. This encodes CASSIATSDRGAEQFF.

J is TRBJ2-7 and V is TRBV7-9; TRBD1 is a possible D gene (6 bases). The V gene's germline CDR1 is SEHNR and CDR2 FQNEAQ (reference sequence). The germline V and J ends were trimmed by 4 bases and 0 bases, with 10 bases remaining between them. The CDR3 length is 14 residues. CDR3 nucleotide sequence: TGTGCCAGCAGCTCCCAGGGGTTCTCCTACGAGCAGTACTTC. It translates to CASSSQGFSYEQYF.

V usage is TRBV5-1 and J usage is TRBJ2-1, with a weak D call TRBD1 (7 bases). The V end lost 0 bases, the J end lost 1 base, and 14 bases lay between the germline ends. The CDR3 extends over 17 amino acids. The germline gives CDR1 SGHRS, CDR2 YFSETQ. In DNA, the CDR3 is TGCGCCAGCAGCTTGGCCGGAGGGGGCAGATCCTACAATGAGCAGTTCTTC. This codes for CASSLAGGGRSYNEQFF.